This T cell receptor (beta chain) was sequenced for a study of shared clonotypes between healthy human individuals. General study results and limits: There were few donors, and this limited the genetic and exposure-history diversity represented. Naive subsets usually exceeded memory subsets in estimated richness. The study found roughly 5% of naive CD4 clonotypes shared across a few donors.

Details on this clone: As yet, its antigen is unknown.

V lost 3 bases, J lost 10 bases, and 10 bases stayed unmatched. This CDR3 has 15 residues. Germline V lookup: CDR1 SGHNT, CDR2 YENEEA. A CD45RA-negative memory subset and a CD45RA+ naive subset were separated from the CD4+ cells. Data came from immunoSEQ multiplex PCR; TCRdb stores just in-frame clones and leaves some out. The sample has around 1,000,000 clones, roughly 77% seen once; the top ten hold almost 0.9%. This TCR was sampled from a young man in good health. Some clones in this sample may be carry-over from other donors' samples. The chain carries TRBV11-3 and TRBJ2-2; TRBD1 matches at 8 bases. Sample: memory CD4+ T cells from PBMCs. Subset defined: CD45RA-negative fraction. The CDR3 nucleotides are TGTGCCAGCAGCTTGGGGTTATCAGGGGGCGAGGAGCTGTTTTTT. Its translation is CASSLGLSGGEELFF.